This TCR beta chain comes out of a study of somatic mutations in cytotoxic T cells in rheumatoid arthritis. Germline V gives CDR1 SGHNT, CDR2 YYREEE (reference sequence). The CDR3 contains 15 residues. Germline trimming cut 4 bases from V and 10 bases from J; bases unmatched to any gene: 12. Findings of the study overall: There was no significant difference in CD8+ T-cell clonality between rheumatoid arthritis patients and age-matched healthy controls.

This table comes from immunoSEQ multiplex PCR, and its TCRdb copy is limited to in-frame clones, with some not included. The data show about 10,000 clones, with 81% seen just once and roughly 18% held by the top ten. The investigators isolated CD4+ and CD8+ cells by positive magnetic bead selection and checked their purity by flow cytometry. About this clone itself: Its antigen remains unknown.

The sequence was collected from a woman in her fifties or sixties in good health. The rearrangement uses TRBV5-4 and TRBJ2-1; 9 bases align to TRBD1. Sample: CD8+ T cells sorted from blood. CDR3 in DNA: TGTGCCAGCAGCCCAGGACAGGGGCCCGGCTGGGAGCAGTTCTTC. This codes for CASSPGQGPGWEQFF.